Below, 25 T cell receptor beta chains from the same sample are listed, as sequenced in a study of T-cell memory formation after mild COVID-19. Via MiXCR, TCRdb re-called the 5' RACE reads, giving one row per CDR3 protein. The sample consists of 300,000 to 350,000 distinct CDR3 sequences, 12% to 15% of them appearing once. Specimen: PBMCs or a T cell subset sorted from them (not recorded which). The receptor set was obtained from a man aged 18-30 years who had mild COVID-19 (a few samples of this study predate the infection). Cell type and time point are not known.

CDR3 nucleotide sequence: TGTGCCAGCAGTGGACCGACAGGCACTAATCAGCCCCAGCATTTT. This codes for CASSGPTGTNQPQHF. The chain links TRBV6-2 or TRBV6-3 to TRBJ1-5; possible D gene TRBD1, 6 bases. V was pared by 5 bases and J by 4 bases, with 15 bases between. This CDR3 spans 15 amino acids. Germline-derived CDR1 and CDR2 are MNHEY and SVGEGT.

The gene calls are TRBV4-3 and TRBJ2-5, with D uncertain. Looked up from germline, CDR1 is LGHNA and CDR2 is YSLEER. V gave up 0 bases and J gave up 2 bases, with 10 bases separating them. CDR3 length: 15 residues. The CDR3 loop is CASSQDLTEQETQYF. The CDR3 DNA follows: TGCGCCAGCAGCCAAGATCTTACAGAACAAGAGACCCAGTACTTC.

This clonotype was detected ten times or more. The chain combines TRBV14 with TRBJ2-3, with 10 positions matching TRBD1. The V segment lost 1 base and the J segment 4 bases; nucleotides outside the gene matches: 11. This CDR3 spans 18 amino acids. Germline V lookup: CDR1 SGHDN, CDR2 FVKESK. CDR3 sequence reads: CASSQVGLRDRGADTQYF. CDR3 nucleotides: TGTGCCAGCAGCCAAGTTGGCCTCCGGGACAGGGGCGCAGATACGCAGTATTTT.

This rearrangement joins TRBV29-1 to TRBJ1-3; tentative D call: TRBD1 (5 bases). The germline gives CDR1 SQVTM, CDR2 ANQGSEA. The CDR3 has 15 residues. With 6 bases removed from V and 0 bases from J, the gap between germline ends came to 15 bases. The CDR3 DNA follows: TGCAGCGTGACGGGGCGGGAAAGCTCTGGAAACACCATATATTTT. As protein: CSVTGRESSGNTIYF.

This clonotype has ten or more counts. The chain carries TRBV5-1 and TRBJ2-5; TRBD1 is a possible D gene (6 bases). Between the trimmed V and J ends, which lost 4 bases and 2 bases, there was a span of 15 bases. The CDR3 is made up of 15 amino acids. CDR1 SGHRS and CDR2 YFSETQ come from the germline V gene. The DNA of the CDR3 is TGCGCCAGCAGCGAAGTAGGACAGCAGCAAGAGACCCAGTACTTC. Protein: CASSEVGQQQETQYF.

The rearrangement uses TRBV6-5 and TRBJ1-2, with 8 bases that match TRBD1. Unmatched junction bases numbered 6, after V lost 8 bases and J lost 4 bases. Germline V gene sequence: CDR1 MNHEY, CDR2 SVGAGI. The CDR3 is 13 amino acids. The CDR3 here is CASAPDRGYGYTF. The DNA of the CDR3 is TGTGCCAGCGCTCCCGACAGGGGCTATGGCTACACCTTC.

Many counts were recorded for this clonotype. V is TRBV12-3 or TRBV12-4 and J is TRBJ2-2; D unclear. Trimming removed 7 bases from V and 7 bases from J, with 10 bases in between. The CDR3 is 12 residues long. As DNA, the CDR3 is TGTGCCAGCAAGGGCGACGTCGGGGAGCTGTTTTTT. Translating gives CASKGDVGELFF.

There are a few counts of this clonotype. Here the CDR3 reads CASSSRQGRFHEQFF. The CDR3 DNA reads as TGTGCCAGCAGCAGTCGACAGGGAAGGTTTCATGAGCAGTTCTTC. V and J are TRBV7-9 and TRBJ2-1; 7 bases match TRBD1. With 5 bases clipped from V and 8 bases from J, the junction kept 12 bases outside the gene matches. The CDR3 has 15 amino acids. CDR1 and CDR2 (germline): SEHNR, FQNEAQ (reference sequence).

The V and J genes are TRBV3-1 and TRBJ2-3, with D perhaps TRBD2 (6 bases). V gave up 1 base and J gave up 0 bases, with 8 bases separating them. The CDR3 totals 15 residues. Germline V CDR1 and CDR2: LGHDT, YNNKEL (reference sequence). The DNA for the CDR3 is TGTGCCAGCAGCCAAGTTCGGGGGAGCACAGATACGCAGTATTTT. Protein: CASSQVRGSTDTQYF.

Ten or more counts support this clonotype. The chain couples TRBV7-8 to TRBJ2-2; D call uncertain. Germline values: CDR1 SGHVS, CDR2 FQNEAQ. V lost 5 bases and J lost 3, with 4 bases in between. The CDR3 loop spans 12 amino acids. The CDR3 sequence is CASSPDTGELFF. The CDR3 nucleotides read TGTGCCAGCAGCCCGGACACCGGGGAGCTGTTTTTT. Full variable domain (missing parts from reference TRBV7-8 and TRBJ2-2): GAGVSQSPRYKVAKRGQDVALRCDPISGHVSLFWYQQALGQGPEFLTYFQNEAQLDKSGLPSDRFFAERPEGSVSTLKIQRTQQEDSAVYLCASSPDTGELFFGEGSRLTVL.

This clonotype was observed a few times. This rearrangement joins TRBV6-2 or TRBV6-3 to TRBJ1-2, with D possibly matching TRBD1 (5 bases). This CDR3 has 16 residues. Germline CDR1 is MNHEY and CDR2 is SVGEGT. Trimming removed 2 bases from V and 2 bases from J, with 15 bases in between. CDR3 DNA: TGTGCCAGCAGTTACGTTGCAGGGTGGAGGAACTATGGCTACACCTTC. It codes for CASSYVAGWRNYGYTF.

Many counts were recorded for this clonotype. The V call is TRBV9, the J call TRBJ2-5; TRBD2 matches at 9 bases. Germline CDR1 is SGDLS and CDR2 is YYNGEE. CDR3 length: 18 amino acids. After removal of 0 bases from V and 4 bases from J, the junction contained 13 bases not matched to a gene. CDR3 in DNA: TGTGCCAGCAGCGTAGACTGGGGGAGCGGGGGGCTCGGAGAGACCCAGTACTTC. Its translation: CASSVDWGSGGLGETQYF.

V is TRBV9 and J is TRBJ2-2; D unresolved. Trimming removed 2 bases at V and 7 bases at J, with 12 bases between. This CDR3 region has 14 residues. From germline, CDR1 is SGDLS and CDR2 YYNGEE. This CDR3 is CASSVPSWGGELFF. In DNA form, the CDR3 reads TGTGCCAGCAGCGTCCCCTCTTGGGGCGGGGAGCTGTTTTTT.

The chain combines TRBV2 with TRBJ2-5; D remains unclear. The CDR3 is 14 amino acids. Germline CDR1 and CDR2: SNHLY and FYNNEI. Trimming stripped 11 bases from V and 1 base from J, with 17 bases between. CDR3 residues: CAGTPRSTQETQYF. CDR3 in DNA: TGTGCCGGCACCCCCCGGAGTACCCAAGAGACCCAGTACTTC.

This clonotype was counted a few times. The chain recombines TRBV6-5 with TRBJ2-3; 12 positions agree with TRBD2. The CDR3 totals 15 residues. V lost 7 bases and J lost 7; bases outside the gene matches: 9. Germline lookup yields CDR1 MNHEY and CDR2 SVGAGI. DNA for the CDR3: TGTGCCAGCACCGAGACTAGCGGGGGACATAATACGCAGTATTTT. This encodes CASTETSGGHNTQYF.

This rearrangement joins TRBV30 to TRBJ1-5, with 7 bases that match TRBD1. Germline CDR1 reads GTSNPN; CDR2 reads SVGIG (reference sequence). J was trimmed by 7 bases and V by 5 bases; bases with no gene match: 8. CDR3 length: 13 residues. CDR3 nucleotide sequence: TGTGCCTGGGAAGGGGGCTCGGGGCAGCCCCAGCATTTT. Amino acid sequence: CAWEGGSGQPQHF.

In this sample, this clonotype turned up many times. V is TRBV5-1 and J is TRBJ2-3; D gene unclear. Trimming removed 0 bases from V and 5 bases from J, with 10 bases in between. Germline V gives CDR1 SGHRS, CDR2 YFSETQ. This CDR3 has 14 amino acids. The DNA for the CDR3 is TGCGCCAGCAGCTTGGAAGGCGGCGGAGATACGCAGTATTTT. Translating gives CASSLEGGGDTQYF.

This clonotype was counted once. The V gene is TRBV6-2 or TRBV6-3, the J gene TRBJ2-5; TRBD2 agrees at 7 bases. The trim removed 8 bases at V and 3 bases at J, leaving 18 bases unmatched. The CDR3 consists of 17 residues. Germline-derived CDR1 and CDR2 are MNHEY and SVGEGT. CDR3 bases: TGTGCCAGCGCAAGGGCTGGAGTGTCTAGCGGAAAAGAGACCCAGTACTTC. This encodes CASARAGVSSGKETQYF.

This clonotype has ten or more counts. This chain links TRBV7-9 with TRBJ2-7; a possible D gene is TRBD1 (5 bases). Deletions cut 5 bases from V and 1 base from J, with 9 bases between. This CDR3 is 13 amino acids long. Germline loops: CDR1 SEHNR, CDR2 FQNEAQ (reference sequence). CDR3 nucleotides: TGTGCCAGCAGCGGTGACAGTTCCTACGAGCAGTACTTC. This sequence encodes CASSGDSSYEQYF.

The CDR3 reads CASSQALSSYNEQFF. The CDR3 region has the DNA TGTGCCAGCAGCCAAGCCCTCTCCTCCTACAATGAGCAGTTCTTC. This chain uses TRBV3-1 with TRBJ2-1; D is uncertain. Trimming pared 1 base from V and 0 bases from J, leaving 7 bases between. CDR3 size: 15 residues. Germline V gives CDR1 LGHDT, CDR2 YNNKEL (reference sequence).

The V call is TRBV20-1, the J call TRBJ2-7, with D perhaps TRBD2 (7 bases). This CDR3 spans 14 amino acids. CDR1 DFQATT and CDR2 SNEGSKA come from the germline V gene (reference sequence). Deletions cut 6 bases from V and 2 bases from J, with 17 bases between. CDR3 bases: TGCAGTGCCGCCGCTCCGGGGGGCGCCTACGAGCAGTACGTC. It is translated as CSAAAPGGAYEQYV.

The J gene is TRBJ1-3, the V gene TRBV4-3; no firm D call. Germline-derived CDR1 and CDR2 are LGHNA and YSLEER. The V end was cut by 7 bases, the J end by 0 bases, with 16 bases between. The length of the CDR3 is 16 residues. The CDR3 DNA reads as TGCGCCAGCATGGTACCCTCGGAGAGCTCTGGAAACACCATATATTTT. This translates into CASMVPSESSGNTIYF.

This clonotype has more than one count but fewer than ten. The gene calls are TRBV7-2 and TRBJ2-3; D unclear. V was cut by 4 bases and J by 2 bases, with 4 bases left in between. The CDR3 extends over 12 amino acids. Germline lookup yields CDR1 SGHTA and CDR2 FQGNSA. CDR3 sequence (DNA): TGTGCCAGCAGCTACCTCACAGATACGCAGTATTTT. Protein sequence: CASSYLTDTQYF.

The chain couples TRBV7-8 to TRBJ2-1; D is perhaps TRBD2 (6 bases). Looked up from germline, CDR1 is SGHVS and CDR2 is FQNEAQ. The CDR3 consists of 18 residues. V was trimmed by 0 bases and J by 1 base, leaving 16 bases between them. The CDR3 sequence is CASSLAHRAGYSYNEQFF. The CDR3 DNA is TGTGCCAGCAGCTTAGCGCATCGGGCGGGGTATTCCTACAATGAGCAGTTCTTC.

This clonotype was detected a few times. The chain has TRBV24-1 and TRBJ1-5, with D unresolved. Trimming cost V 7 bases and J 1 base, with 7 bases left between them. CDR3 size: 13 residues. CDR1 KGHDR and CDR2 SFDVKD come from the germline V gene. The CDR3: CATSETSNQPQHF. The CDR3 region has the DNA TGTGCCACCAGCGAGACAAGCAATCAGCCCCAGCATTTT.